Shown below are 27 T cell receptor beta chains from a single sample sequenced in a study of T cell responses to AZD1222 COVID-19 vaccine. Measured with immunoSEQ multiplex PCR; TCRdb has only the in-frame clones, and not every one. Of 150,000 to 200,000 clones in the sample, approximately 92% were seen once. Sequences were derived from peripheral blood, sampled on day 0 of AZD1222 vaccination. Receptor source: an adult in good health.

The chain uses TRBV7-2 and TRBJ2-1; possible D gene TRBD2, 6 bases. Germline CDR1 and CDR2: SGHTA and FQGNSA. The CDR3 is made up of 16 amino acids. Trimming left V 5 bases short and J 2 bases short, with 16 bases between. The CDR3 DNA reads TGTGCCAGCAGCCTGGAAGGTAGCGGTACCTACAATGAGCAGTTCTTC. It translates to CASSLEGSGTYNEQFF.

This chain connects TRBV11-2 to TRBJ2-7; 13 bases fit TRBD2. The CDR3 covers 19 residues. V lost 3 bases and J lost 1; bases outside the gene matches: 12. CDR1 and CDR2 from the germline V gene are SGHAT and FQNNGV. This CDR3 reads CASSFSYGTSGTVSYEQYF. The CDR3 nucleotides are TGTGCCAGCAGCTTCTCATACGGGACTAGCGGGACGGTTTCCTACGAGCAGTACTTC.

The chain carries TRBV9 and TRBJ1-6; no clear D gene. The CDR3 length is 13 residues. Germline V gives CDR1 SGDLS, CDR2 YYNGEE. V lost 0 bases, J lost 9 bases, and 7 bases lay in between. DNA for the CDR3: TGTGCCAGCAGCGTAGGTCACGGTTCACCCCTCCACTTT. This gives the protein CASSVGHGSPLHF. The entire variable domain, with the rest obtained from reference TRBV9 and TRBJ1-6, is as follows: DSGVTQTPKHLITATGQRVTLRCSPRSGDLSVYWYQQSLDQGLQFLIQYYNGEERAKGNILERFSAQQFPDLHSELNLSSLELGDSALYFCASSVGHGSPLHFGNGTRLTVT.

The DNA for the CDR3 is TGTGCCAGCAGCTTATTCCGGACAGCTGAAAAACTGTTTTTT. This sequence encodes CASSLFRTAEKLFF. The V call is TRBV11-2, the J call TRBJ1-4; tentatively, D is TRBD1 (6 bases). V was pared by 2 bases and J by 7 bases, with 11 bases between. CDR1 and CDR2 from the germline V gene are SGHAT and FQNNGV. The CDR3 has 14 residues. Using reference TRBV11-2 and TRBJ1-4 for the parts outside the CDR3, the full variable domain is EAGVAQSPRYKIIEKRQSVAFWCNPISGHATLYWYQQILGQGPKLLIQFQNNGVVDDSQLPKDRFSAERLKGVDSTLKIQPAKLEDSAVYLCASSLFRTAEKLFFGSGTQLSVL.

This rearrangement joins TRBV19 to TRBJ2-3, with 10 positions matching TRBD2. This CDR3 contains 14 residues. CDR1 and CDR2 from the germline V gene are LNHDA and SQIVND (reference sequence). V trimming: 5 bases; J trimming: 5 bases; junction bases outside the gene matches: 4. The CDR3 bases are TGTGCCAGTAGTCCTAGCGGGGGAATAGATACGCAGTATTTT. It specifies CASSPSGGIDTQYF.

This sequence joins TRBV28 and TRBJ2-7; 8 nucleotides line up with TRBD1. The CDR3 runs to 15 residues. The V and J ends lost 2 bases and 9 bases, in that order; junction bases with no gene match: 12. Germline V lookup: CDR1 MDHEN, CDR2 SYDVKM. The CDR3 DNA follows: TGTGCCAGCAGTTTAAGGGGGCAGGGGGCTATCGGGCAGTACTTC. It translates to CASSLRGQGAIGQYF.

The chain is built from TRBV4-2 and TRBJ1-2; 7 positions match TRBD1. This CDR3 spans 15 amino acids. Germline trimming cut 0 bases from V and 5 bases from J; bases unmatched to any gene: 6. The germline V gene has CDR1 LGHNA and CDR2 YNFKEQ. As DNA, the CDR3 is TGTGCCAGCAGCCAAGATCCGGCAGGGGGTTATGGCTACACCTTC. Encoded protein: CASSQDPAGGYGYTF.

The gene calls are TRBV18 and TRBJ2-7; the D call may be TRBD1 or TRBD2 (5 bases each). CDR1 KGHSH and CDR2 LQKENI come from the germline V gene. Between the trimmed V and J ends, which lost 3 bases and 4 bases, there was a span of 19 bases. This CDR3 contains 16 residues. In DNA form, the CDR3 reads TGTGCCAGCTCACCTAGATCCGGGACGTTCGAATACGAGCAGTACTTC. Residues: CASSPRSGTFEYEQYF.

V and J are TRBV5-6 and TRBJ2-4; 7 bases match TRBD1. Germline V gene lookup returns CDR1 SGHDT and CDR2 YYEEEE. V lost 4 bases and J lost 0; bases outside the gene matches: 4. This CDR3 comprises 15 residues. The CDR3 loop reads CASSGDSLAKNIQYF. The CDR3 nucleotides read TGTGCCAGCAGCGGGGACAGTTTAGCCAAAAACATTCAGTACTTC. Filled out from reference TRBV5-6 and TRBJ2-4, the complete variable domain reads DAGVTQSPTHLIKTRGQQVTLRCSPKSGHDTVSWYQQALGQGPQFIFQYYEEEERQRGNFPDRFSGHQFPNYSSELNVNALLLGDSALYLCASSGDSLAKNIQYFGAGTRLSVL.

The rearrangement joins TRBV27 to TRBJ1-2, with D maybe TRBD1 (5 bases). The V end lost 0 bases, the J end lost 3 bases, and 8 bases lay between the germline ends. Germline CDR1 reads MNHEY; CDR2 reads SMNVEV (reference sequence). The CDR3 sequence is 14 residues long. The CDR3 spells CASSLSWGDYGYTF. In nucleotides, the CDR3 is TGTGCCAGCAGTTTATCATGGGGGGACTATGGCTACACCTTC.

The CDR3 protein is CASSSQTATGGSSNQPQHF. As DNA, the CDR3 is TGTGCCAGCAGTTCCCAAACCGCGACAGGGGGAAGTAGCAATCAGCCCCAGCATTTT. V gene TRBV27 combines with J gene TRBJ1-5; 9 bases are shared with TRBD1. With 4 bases clipped from V and 0 bases from J, the junction kept 13 bases outside the gene matches. Germline V gives CDR1 MNHEY, CDR2 SMNVEV (reference sequence). The CDR3 is made up of 19 amino acids.

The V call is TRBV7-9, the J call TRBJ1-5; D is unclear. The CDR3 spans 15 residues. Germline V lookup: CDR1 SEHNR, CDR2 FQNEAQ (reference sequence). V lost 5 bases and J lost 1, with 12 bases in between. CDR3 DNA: TGTGCCAGCAGCCGCCTGGGAGGAAGCAATCAGCCCCAGCATTTT. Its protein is CASSRLGGSNQPQHF.

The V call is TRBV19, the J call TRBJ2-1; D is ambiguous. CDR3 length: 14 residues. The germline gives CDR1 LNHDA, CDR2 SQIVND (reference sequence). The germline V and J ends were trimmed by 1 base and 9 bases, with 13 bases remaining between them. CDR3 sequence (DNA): TGTGCCAGTAGTATAGTCGTCGTTTTGGGTGAGCAGTTCTTC. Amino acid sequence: CASSIVVVLGEQFF.

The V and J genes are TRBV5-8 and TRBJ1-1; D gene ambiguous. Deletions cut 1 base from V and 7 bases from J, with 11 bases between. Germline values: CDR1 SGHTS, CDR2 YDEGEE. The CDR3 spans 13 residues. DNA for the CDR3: TGTGCCAGCAGCTTGAGGCAGGCTATTGAAGCTTTCTTT. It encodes CASSLRQAIEAFF.

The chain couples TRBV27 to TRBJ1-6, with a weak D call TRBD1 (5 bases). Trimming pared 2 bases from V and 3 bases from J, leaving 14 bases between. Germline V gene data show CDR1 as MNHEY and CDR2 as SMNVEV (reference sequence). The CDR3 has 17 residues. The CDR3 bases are TGTGCCAGCAGTTTAGAAATGAGGGGATTCTATAATTCACCCCTCCACTTT. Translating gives CASSLEMRGFYNSPLHF.

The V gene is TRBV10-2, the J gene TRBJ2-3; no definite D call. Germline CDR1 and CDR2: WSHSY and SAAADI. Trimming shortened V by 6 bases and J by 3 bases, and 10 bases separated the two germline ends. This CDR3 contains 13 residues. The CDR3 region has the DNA TGCGCCAGCAGGCTGTTAGGGACAGATACGCAGTATTTT. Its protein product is CASRLLGTDTQYF.

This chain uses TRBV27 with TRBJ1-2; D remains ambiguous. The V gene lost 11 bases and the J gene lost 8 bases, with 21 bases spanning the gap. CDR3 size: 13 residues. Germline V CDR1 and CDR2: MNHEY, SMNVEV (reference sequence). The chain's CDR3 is CASALGPAYGYTF. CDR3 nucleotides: TGTGCCTCAGCCCTCGGACCGGCTTACGGCTACACCTTC.

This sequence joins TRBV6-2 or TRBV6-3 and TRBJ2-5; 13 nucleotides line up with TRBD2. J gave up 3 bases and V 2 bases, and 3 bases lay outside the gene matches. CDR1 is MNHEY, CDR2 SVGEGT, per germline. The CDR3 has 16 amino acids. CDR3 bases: TGTGCCAGCAGTTACCGCGGGACTAGCGGGGAAGAGACCCAGTACTTC. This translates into CASSYRGTSGEETQYF.

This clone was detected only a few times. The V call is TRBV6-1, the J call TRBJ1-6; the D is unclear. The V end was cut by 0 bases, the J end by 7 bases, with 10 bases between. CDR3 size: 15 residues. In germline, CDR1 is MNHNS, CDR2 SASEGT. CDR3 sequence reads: CASSEAGTLNSPLHF. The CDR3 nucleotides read TGTGCCAGCAGTGAAGCGGGCACCTTGAATTCACCCCTCCACTTT.

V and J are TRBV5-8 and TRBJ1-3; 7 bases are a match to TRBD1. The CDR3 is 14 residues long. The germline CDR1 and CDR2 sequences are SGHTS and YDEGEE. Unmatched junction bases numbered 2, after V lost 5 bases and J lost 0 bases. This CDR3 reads CASSTGDSGNTIYF. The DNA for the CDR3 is TGTGCCAGCAGTACAGGGGACTCTGGAAACACCATATATTTT. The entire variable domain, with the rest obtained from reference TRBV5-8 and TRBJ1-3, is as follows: EAGVTQSPTHLIKTRGQQATLRCSPISGHTSVYWYQQALGLGLQFLLWYDEGEERNRGNFPPRFSGRQFPNYSSELNVNALELEDSALYLCASSTGDSGNTIYFGEGSWLTVV.

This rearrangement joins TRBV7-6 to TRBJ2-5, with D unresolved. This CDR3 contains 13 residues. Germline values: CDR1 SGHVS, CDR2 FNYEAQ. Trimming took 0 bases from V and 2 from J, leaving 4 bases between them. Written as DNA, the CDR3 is TGTGCCAGCAGCTTAGCAAGACAAGAGACCCAGTACTTC. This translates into CASSLARQETQYF. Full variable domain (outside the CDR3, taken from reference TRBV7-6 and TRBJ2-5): GAGVSQSPRYKVTKRGQDVALRCDPISGHVSLYWYRQALGQGPEFLTYFNYEAQQDKSGLPNDRFSAERPEGSISTLTIQRTEQRDSAMYRCASSLARQETQYFGPGTRLLVL.

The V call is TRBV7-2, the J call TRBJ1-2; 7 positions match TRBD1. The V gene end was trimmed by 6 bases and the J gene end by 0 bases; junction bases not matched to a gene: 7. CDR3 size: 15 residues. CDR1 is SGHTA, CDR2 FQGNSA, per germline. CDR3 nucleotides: TGTGCCAGCAGACGGGACAGCCTATCTAACTATGGCTACACCTTC. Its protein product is CASRRDSLSNYGYTF.

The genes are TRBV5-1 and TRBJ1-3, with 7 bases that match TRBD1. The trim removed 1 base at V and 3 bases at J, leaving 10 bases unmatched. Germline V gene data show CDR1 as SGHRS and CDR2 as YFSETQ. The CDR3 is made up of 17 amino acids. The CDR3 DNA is TGCGCCAGCAGCTTGCTAGGGGCAGGGGGTCTTGGAAACACCATATATTTT. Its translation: CASSLLGAGGLGNTIYF.

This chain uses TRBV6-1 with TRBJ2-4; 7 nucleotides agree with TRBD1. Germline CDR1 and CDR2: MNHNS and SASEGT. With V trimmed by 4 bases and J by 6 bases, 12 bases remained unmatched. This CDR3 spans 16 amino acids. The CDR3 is CASSGGMTGPLNIQYF. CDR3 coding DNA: TGTGCCAGCAGTGGTGGGATGACAGGGCCACTAAACATTCAGTACTTC.

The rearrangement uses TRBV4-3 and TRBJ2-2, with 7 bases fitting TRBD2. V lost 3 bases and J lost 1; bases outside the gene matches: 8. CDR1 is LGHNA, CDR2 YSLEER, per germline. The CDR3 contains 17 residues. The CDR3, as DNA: TGCGCCAGCAGCCATCCCGGGCGCGGGGGGAACACCGGGGAGCTGTTTTTT. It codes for CASSHPGRGGNTGELFF.

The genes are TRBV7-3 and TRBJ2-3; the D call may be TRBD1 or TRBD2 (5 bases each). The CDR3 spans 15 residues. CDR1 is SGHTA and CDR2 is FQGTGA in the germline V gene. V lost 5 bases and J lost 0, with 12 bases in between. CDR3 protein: CASSPSGPSTDTQYF. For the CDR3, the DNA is TGTGCCAGCAGCCCCTCGGGACCGAGCACAGATACGCAGTATTTT.

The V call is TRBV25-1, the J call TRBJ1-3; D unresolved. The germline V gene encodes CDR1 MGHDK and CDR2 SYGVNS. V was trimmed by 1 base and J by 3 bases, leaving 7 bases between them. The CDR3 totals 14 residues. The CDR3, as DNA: TGTGCCAGCAGTGAATGGGGTAATGGAAACACCATATATTTT. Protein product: CASSEWGNGNTIYF.